Listed here is a single TCR beta chain. The data were obtained in a study of blood T cell repertoires in COVID-19. Study-wide context: The samples span acute and convalescent COVID-19 from the United States, Italy and Spain. From T cells, B-cell-depleted T cells, or PBMCs came the material, which was cDNA or gDNA.

V dropped 6 bases and J dropped 5; count of bases not matched to a gene: 6. CDR3 length equals 14 residues. CDR1 is ENHRY and CDR2 is SYGVKD in the germline V gene. Sequencing used immunoSEQ multiplex PCR; TCRdb keeps in-frame clones, though not all of them. The sample holds more than 3,000 clones, 80% seen once. This clonotype was sampled from a human donor in a cohort sampled during active COVID-19. V usage is TRBV10-3 and J usage is TRBJ2-1; 8 bases map to TRBD2. Input material: peripheral blood. The CDR3 region has the DNA TGTGCCATCAGGGGAGCGGGGGCGAACAATGAGCAGTTCTTC. Translated, it gives CAIRGAGANNEQFF.